The rows below give T cell receptor beta chains drawn from one sample of a study of T cell repertoires in cytomegalovirus infection. TCRdb re-analysed the reads in MiXCR, keeping a single row per CDR3 protein. The profile shows 250,000 or so distinct CDR3 sequences, around 9% of them singletons. The sequenced sample consisted of PBMCs. The receptors here all came from a human donor in good health (CMV status not recorded). Some clones in this sample may be carry-over from other donors' samples. CDR3s include the opening cysteine and the closing phenylalanine or tryptophan. D genes are given only for firm matches. Some rows have no size entry. The others give once, few or many, or a class for an expanded clone.

cdr3_aa cdr3_nt d_call v_call clone_size j_call
CASSAEVSQGRNTEAFF TGCGCCAGCAGTGCTGAGGTATCTCAGGGGAGGAACACTGAAGCTTTCTTT NA TRBV5-1 many TRBJ1-1
CASSPTGSDTQYF TGTGCCAGCAGTCCTACAGGGTCCGATACGCAGTATTTT NA TRBV6-2/TRBV6-3 many TRBJ2-3
CASSSGVGDEKLFF TGTGCCAGCAGCTCGGGAGTCGGGGATGAAAAACTGTTTTTT NA TRBV7-6 many TRBJ1-4
CASRPEQGSVGELFF TGTGCCAGCAGACCAGAGCAGGGTTCCGTCGGGGAGCTGTTTTTT NA TRBV7-2 many TRBJ2-2
CASSFMPRGTRQKLFF TGTGCCAGCAGCTTCATGCCGAGAGGGACTAGACAAAAACTGTTTTTT NA TRBV7-8 many TRBJ1-4
CAWIRVRGVGTEAFF TGTGCCTGGATTAGAGTAAGGGGGGTAGGTACTGAAGCTTTCTTT NA TRBV30 NA TRBJ1-1
CAISRDGYEQYF TGTGCCATCAGCCGGGACGGATACGAGCAGTACTTC NA TRBV10-3 NA TRBJ2-7
CSARDRGFSNQPQHF TGCAGTGCTAGAGATCGAGGCTTTAGCAATCAGCCCCAGCATTTT NA TRBV20-1 NA TRBJ1-5
CASSIEGHNYGYTF TGTGCCAGTAGTATAGAGGGACACAACTATGGCTACACCTTC NA TRBV19 NA TRBJ1-2
CASSPPTRTGELFF TGTGCCAGCAGCCCTCCTACTCGCACCGGGGAGCTGTTTTTT NA TRBV7-9 many TRBJ2-2
CASSLDPGFGETQYF TGTGCCAGCAGCTTAGACCCAGGGTTTGGAGAGACCCAGTACTTC NA TRBV7-2 many TRBJ2-5
CASSSTGTSNQPQHF TGTGCCAGCAGCTCTACAGGGACGAGCAATCAGCCCCAGCATTTT NA TRBV7-2 many TRBJ1-5